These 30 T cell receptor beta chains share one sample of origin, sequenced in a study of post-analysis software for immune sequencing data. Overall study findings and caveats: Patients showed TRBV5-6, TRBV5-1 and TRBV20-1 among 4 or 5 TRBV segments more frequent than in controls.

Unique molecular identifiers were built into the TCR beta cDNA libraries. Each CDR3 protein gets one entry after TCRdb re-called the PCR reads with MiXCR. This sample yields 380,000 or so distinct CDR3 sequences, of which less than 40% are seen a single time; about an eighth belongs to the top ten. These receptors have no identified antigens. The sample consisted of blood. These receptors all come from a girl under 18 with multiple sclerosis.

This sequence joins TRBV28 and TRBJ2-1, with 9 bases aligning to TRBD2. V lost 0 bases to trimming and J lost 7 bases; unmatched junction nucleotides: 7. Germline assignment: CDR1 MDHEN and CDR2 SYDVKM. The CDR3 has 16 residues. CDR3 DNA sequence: TGTGCCAGCAGTTTATGGGGGGCGGGGGGGCCAAATGAGCAGTTCTTC. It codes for CASSLWGAGGPNEQFF.

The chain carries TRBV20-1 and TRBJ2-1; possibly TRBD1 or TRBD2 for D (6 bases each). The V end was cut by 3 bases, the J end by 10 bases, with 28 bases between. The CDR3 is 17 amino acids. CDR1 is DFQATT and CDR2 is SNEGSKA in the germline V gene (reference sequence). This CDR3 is CSARTGLPPWKDYEQFF. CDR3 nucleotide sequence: TGCAGTGCTAGGACAGGACTACCGCCGTGGAAGGACTACGAGCAGTTCTTC.

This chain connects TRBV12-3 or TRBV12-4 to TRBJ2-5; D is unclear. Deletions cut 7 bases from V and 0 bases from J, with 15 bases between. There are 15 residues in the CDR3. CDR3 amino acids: CASMPRAAYQETQYF. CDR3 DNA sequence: TGTGCCAGCATGCCCCGGGCAGCGTACCAAGAGACCCAGTACTTC.

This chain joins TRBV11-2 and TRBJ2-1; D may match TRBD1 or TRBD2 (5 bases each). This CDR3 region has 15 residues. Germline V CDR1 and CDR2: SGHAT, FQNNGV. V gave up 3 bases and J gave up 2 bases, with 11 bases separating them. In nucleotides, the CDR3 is TGTGCCAGCAGCTTCTCCGGGACGGCCTACAATGAGCAGTTCTTC. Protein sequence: CASSFSGTAYNEQFF.

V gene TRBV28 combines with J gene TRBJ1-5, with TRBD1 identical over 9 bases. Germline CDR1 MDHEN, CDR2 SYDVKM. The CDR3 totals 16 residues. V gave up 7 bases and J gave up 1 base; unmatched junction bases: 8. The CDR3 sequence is CASTPMGTGSNQPQHF. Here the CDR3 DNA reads TGTGCCAGCACTCCCATGGGGACAGGGAGCAATCAGCCCCAGCATTTT.

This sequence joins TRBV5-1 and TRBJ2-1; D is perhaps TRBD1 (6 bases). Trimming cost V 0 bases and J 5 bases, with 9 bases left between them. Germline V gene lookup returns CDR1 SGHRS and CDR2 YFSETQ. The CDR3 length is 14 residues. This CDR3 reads CASSLDRVNNEQFF. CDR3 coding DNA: TGCGCCAGCAGCTTGGACAGGGTAAACAATGAGCAGTTCTTC.

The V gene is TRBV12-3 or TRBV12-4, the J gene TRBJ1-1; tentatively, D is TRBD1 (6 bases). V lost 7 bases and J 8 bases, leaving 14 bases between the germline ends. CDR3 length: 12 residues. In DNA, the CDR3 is TGTGCCAGCACCGCCCGGGGGCGGGAAGCTTTCTTT. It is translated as CASTARGREAFF.

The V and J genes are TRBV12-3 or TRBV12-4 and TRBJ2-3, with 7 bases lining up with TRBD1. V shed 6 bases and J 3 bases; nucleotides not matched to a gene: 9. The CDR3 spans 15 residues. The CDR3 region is CASRPTGLRTDTQYF. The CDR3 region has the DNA TGTGCCAGCAGGCCGACAGGGCTGAGAACAGATACGCAGTATTTT.

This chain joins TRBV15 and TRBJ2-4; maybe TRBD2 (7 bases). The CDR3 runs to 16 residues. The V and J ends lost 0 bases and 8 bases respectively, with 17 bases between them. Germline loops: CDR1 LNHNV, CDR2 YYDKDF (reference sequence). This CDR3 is CATSRDLFGGRDIQYF. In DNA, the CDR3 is TGTGCCACCAGCAGAGATCTCTTCGGGGGGCGGGACATTCAGTACTTC. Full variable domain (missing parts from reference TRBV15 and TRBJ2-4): DAMVIQNPRYQVTQFGKPVTLSCSQTLNHNVMYWYQQKSSQAPKLLFHYYDKDFNNEADTPDNFQSRRPNTSFCFLDIRSPGLGDTAMYLCATSRDLFGGRDIQYFGAGTRLSVL.

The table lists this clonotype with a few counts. The CDR3: CASSLITASGAFF. The CDR3 region has the DNA TGTGCCAGCAGTTTAATAACAGCCTCTGGGGCTTTCTTT. This chain uses TRBV28 with TRBJ1-1; D is ambiguous. The length of the CDR3 is 13 residues. V lost 2 bases and J lost 11, with 15 bases in between. Germline V gene lookup returns CDR1 MDHEN and CDR2 SYDVKM.

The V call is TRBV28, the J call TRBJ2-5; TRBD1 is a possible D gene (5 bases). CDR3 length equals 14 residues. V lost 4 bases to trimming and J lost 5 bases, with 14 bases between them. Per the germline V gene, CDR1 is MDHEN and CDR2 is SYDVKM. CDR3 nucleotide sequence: TGTGCCAGCAGTTATCAGGGCGACCGGGAGACCCAGTACTTC. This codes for CASSYQGDRETQYF.

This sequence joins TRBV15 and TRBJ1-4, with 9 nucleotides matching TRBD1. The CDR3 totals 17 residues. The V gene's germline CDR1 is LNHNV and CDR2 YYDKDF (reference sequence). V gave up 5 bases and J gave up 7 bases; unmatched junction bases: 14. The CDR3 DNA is TGTGCCACCAGCTCCCGGGACAGGGTTTCCTTTGTTGAAAAACTGTTTTTT. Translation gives CATSSRDRVSFVEKLFF. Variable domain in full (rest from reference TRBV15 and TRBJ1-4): DAMVIQNPRYQVTQFGKPVTLSCSQTLNHNVMYWYQQKSSQAPKLLFHYYDKDFNNEADTPDNFQSRRPNTSFCFLDIRSPGLGDTAMYLCATSSRDRVSFVEKLFFGSGTQLSVL.

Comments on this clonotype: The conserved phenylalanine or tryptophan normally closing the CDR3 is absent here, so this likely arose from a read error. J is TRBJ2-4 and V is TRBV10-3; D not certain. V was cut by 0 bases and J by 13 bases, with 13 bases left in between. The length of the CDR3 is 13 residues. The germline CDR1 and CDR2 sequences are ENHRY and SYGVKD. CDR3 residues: CAISESKQGAQYL. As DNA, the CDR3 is TGTGCCATCAGTGAGTCGAAACAAGGTGCCCAGTACCTC.

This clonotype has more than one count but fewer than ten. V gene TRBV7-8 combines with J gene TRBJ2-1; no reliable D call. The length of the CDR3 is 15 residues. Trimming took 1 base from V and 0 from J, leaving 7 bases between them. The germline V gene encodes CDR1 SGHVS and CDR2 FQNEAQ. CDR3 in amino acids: CASSLVEHSYNEQFF. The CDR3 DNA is TGTGCCAGCAGCTTAGTAGAGCACTCCTACAATGAGCAGTTCTTC.

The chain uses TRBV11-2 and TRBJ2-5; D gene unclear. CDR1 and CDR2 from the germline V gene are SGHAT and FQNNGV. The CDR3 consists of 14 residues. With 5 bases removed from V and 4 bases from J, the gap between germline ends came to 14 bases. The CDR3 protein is CASSPIGYIETQYF. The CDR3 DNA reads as TGTGCCAGCAGCCCAATAGGGTACATAGAGACCCAGTACTTC.

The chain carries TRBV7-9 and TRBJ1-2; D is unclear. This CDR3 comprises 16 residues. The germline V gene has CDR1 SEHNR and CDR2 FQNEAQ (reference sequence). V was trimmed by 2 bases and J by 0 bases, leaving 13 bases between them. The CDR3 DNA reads TGTGCCAGCAGCTTAAATCCCCACCCTTCTAACTATGGCTACACCTTC. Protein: CASSLNPHPSNYGYTF.

The CDR3 DNA reads as TGTGCCAGCAGTTTAGAGGGACGGAGAAGCAATCAGCCCCAGCATTTT. Translation gives CASSLEGRRSNQPQHF. The gene calls are TRBV12-3 or TRBV12-4 and TRBJ1-5, with a possible D match to TRBD1 (5 bases). V was clipped by 1 base and J by 1 base, with 11 bases between them. The CDR3 totals 16 residues.

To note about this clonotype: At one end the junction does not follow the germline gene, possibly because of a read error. The CDR3 loop is CASSQDPRLLGTDTQYF. In DNA form, the CDR3 reads TGCGCCAGCAGCCAAGATCCTCGGTTACTCGGCACAGATACGCAGTATTTT. The rearrangement uses TRBV4-2 and TRBJ2-3; D gene unclear. CDR1 LGHNA and CDR2 YNFKEQ come from the germline V gene. The CDR3 length is 17 residues.

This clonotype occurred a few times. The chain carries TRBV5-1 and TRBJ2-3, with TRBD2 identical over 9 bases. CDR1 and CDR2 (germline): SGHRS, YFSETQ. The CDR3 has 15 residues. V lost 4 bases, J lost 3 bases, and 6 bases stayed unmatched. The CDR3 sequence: CASSIGLAMTDTQYF. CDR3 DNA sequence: TGCGCCAGCAGCATCGGACTAGCGATGACAGATACGCAGTATTTT. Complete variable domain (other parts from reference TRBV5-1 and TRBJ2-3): KAGVTQTPRYLIKTRGQQVTLSCSPISGHRSVSWYQQTPGQGLQFLFEYFSETQRNKGNFPGRFSGRQFSNSRSEMNVSTLELGDSALYLCASSIGLAMTDTQYFGPGTRLTVL.

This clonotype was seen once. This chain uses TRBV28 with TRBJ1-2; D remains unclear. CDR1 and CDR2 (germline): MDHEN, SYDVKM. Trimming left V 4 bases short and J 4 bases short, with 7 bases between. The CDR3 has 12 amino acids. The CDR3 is CASSYSRYGYTF. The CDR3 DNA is TGTGCCAGCAGTTACTCTCGCTATGGCTACACCTTC.

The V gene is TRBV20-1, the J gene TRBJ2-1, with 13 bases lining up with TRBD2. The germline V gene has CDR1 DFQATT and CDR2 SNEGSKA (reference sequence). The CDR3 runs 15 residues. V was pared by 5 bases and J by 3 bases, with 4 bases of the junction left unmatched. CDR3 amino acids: CSAWTSGGLYNEQFF. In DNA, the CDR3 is TGCAGTGCTTGGACTAGCGGGGGCCTCTACAATGAGCAGTTCTTC.

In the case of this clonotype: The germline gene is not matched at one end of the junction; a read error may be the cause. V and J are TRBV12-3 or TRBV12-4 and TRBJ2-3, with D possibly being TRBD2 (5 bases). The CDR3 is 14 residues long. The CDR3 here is CASSLLEGGDAQYF. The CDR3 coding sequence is TGTGCCAGCAGTTTATTAGAGGGTGGAGATGCGCAGTATTTT.

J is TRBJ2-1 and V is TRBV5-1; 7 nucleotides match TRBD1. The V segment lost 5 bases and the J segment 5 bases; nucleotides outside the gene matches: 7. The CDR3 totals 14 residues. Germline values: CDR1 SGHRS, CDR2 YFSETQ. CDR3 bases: TGCGCCAGCAGTAGGGGACAGACTGACAATGAGCAGTTCTTC. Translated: CASSRGQTDNEQFF.

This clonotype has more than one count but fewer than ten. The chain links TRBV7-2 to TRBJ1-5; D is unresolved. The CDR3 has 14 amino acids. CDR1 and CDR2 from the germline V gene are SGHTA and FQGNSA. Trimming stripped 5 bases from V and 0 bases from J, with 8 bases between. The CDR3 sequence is CASSPPDSNQPQHF. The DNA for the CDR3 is TGTGCCAGCAGCCCTCCGGATAGCAATCAGCCCCAGCATTTT.

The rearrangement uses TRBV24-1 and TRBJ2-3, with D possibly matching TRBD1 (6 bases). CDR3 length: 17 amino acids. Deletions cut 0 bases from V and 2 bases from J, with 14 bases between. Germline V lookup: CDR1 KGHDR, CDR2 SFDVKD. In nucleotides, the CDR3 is TGTGCCACCAGTGATTTGGACAGGAAGATTTACACAGATACGCAGTATTTT. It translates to CATSDLDRKIYTDTQYF.

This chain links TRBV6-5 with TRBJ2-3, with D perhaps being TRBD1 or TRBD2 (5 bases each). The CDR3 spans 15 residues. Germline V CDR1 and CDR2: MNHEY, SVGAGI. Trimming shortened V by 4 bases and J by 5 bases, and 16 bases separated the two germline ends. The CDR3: CASSSLLGAQDTQYF. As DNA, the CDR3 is TGTGCCAGCAGTTCGTTACTCGGGGCTCAAGATACGCAGTATTTT.

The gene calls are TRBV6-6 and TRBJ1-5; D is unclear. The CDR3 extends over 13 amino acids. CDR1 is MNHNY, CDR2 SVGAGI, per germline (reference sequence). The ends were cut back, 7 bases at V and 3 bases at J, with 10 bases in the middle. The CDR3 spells CASTFSVNQPQHF. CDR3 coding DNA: TGTGCCAGCACTTTCTCTGTCAATCAGCCCCAGCATTTT.

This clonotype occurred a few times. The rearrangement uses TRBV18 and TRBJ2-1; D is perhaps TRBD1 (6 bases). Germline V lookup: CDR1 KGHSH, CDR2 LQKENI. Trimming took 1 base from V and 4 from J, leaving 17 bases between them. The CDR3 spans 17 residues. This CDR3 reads CASSPQYRGQFYNEQFF. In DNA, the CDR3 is TGTGCCAGCTCACCACAGTATCGAGGACAGTTTTACAATGAGCAGTTCTTC.

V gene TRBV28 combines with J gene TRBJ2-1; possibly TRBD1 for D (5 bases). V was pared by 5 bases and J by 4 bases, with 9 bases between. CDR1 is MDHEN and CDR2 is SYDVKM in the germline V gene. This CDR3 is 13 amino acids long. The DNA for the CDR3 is TGTGCCAGCAGTCGGAGACAGTACAATGAGCAGTTCTTC. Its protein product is CASSRRQYNEQFF.

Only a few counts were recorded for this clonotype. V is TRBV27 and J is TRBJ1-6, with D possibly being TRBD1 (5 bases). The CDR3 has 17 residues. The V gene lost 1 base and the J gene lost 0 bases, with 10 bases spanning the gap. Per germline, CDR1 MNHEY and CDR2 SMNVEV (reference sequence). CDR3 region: CASSLYGGSSYNSPLHF. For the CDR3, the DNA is TGTGCCAGCAGTTTATATGGGGGGAGCTCCTATAATTCACCCCTCCACTTT.